This paragraph covers one T cell receptor (beta chain) sequence. Antigen: not known. Possible read error: a much larger clone is one base away. Extractions gave at least 5.5 micrograms of total RNA per sample. It was with a sample-barcoded 5' primer and a J-beta primer mix that a second PCR of about 6 to 11 cycles was run. Every sample gave at least 3 million paired-end reads containing CDR3. TCRdb recomputed calls from the 5' RACE reads with MiXCR, one row per CDR3 protein. In the table there are around 1,500,000 distinct CDR3 sequences, under 30% of which are singletons. This specimen comes from a study of blood T cells in healthy people across ages. This CDR3 region has 13 residues. Germline V gene sequence: CDR1 ENHRY, CDR2 SYGVKD. Broader study findings: Donors of long life had a larger count of naive CD4+ cells and greater diversity than aged donors. The unknown donor CMV status may have confounded expanded clonotype changes.

This receptor was taken from a woman in her twenties or thirties in good health. Material: blood. The chain combines TRBV10-3 with TRBJ2-1; D is possibly TRBD1 or TRBD2 (5 bases each). CDR3 amino acids: CAIGDEGRNEQFF. For the CDR3, the DNA is TGTGCCATCGGTGATGAGGGACGAAATGAGCAGTTCTTC.